The 2 T cell receptor beta chains below all came from one sample that was sequenced in a study of blood T cells in healthy people across ages. A second 7 to 11 cycle PCR used barcoded and J-beta primers. TCRdb passed the 5' RACE reads through MiXCR, listing each CDR3 protein once. Of 700,000 or so distinct CDR3 sequences listed, 20% to 25% were seen once; the top ten hold around a fifth. The specimen sequenced was blood. Receptors were obtained from a man between 65 and 85 years old in good health.

The chain combines TRBV18 with TRBJ1-1; tentatively, D is TRBD1 (6 bases). The CDR3 consists of 14 residues. Trimming took off 3 bases at V and 1 base at J, with 9 bases between the two ends. Germline V gene sequence: CDR1 KGHSH, CDR2 LQKENI. The CDR3 protein is CASSPQGKNTEAFF. The CDR3 DNA reads as TGTGCCAGCTCACCCCAGGGGAAGAACACTGAAGCTTTCTTT.

This clonotype has only a few counts. The genes are TRBV7-7 and TRBJ2-5; no reliable D call. The germline gives CDR1 SSHAT, CDR2 FNYEAQ (reference sequence). Trimming took 1 base from V and 3 from J, leaving 9 bases between them. This CDR3 comprises 14 residues. The CDR3 region is CASSLVGLKETQYF. CDR3 nucleotide sequence: TGTGCCAGCAGCTTAGTGGGATTAAAAGAGACCCAGTACTTC.